This TCR beta chain was retrieved from a study of T cells in women clearing cervical HPV infection. Using immunoSEQ multiplex PCR, the repertoire was profiled, and TCRdb retains in-frame clones only, with some absent. This sample contains about 30,000 clones. The germline gives CDR1 SGHVS, CDR2 FNYEAQ. V was clipped by 1 base and J by 0 bases, with 7 bases between them. The CDR3 length is 16 residues. As for this clone: Its cognate antigen is unknown. The read gets to within 3 residues of the CDR3 end, and the germline J gene fills in the rest.

Regarding the study as a whole: Controls had more TRBV6-7 (approximately 0.16%) than cases (roughly 0.11%).

This sequence was found in a woman between 18 and 75 years old with a cervical HPV16 infection that either progressed to CIN3+ or cleared (not recorded which). The chain carries TRBV7-6 and TRBJ2-6; D gene ambiguous. The sequenced sample consisted of blood buffy coat. This CDR3 reads CASSLDSSSGANVLTF. CDR3 DNA (partial): TGTGCCAGCAGCTTAGATTCGTCCTCTGGGGCCAACGTC.